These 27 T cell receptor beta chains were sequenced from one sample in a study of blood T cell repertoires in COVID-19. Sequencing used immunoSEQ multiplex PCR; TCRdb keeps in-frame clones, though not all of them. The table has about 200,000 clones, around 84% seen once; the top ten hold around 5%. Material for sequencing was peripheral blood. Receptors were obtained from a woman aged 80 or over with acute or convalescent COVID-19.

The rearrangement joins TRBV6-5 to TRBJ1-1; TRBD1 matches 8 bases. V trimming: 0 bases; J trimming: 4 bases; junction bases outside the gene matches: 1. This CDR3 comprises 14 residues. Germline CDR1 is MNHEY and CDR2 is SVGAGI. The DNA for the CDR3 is TGTGCCAGCAGTTACTCCACAGGGGGCACTGAAGCTTTCTTT. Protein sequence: CASSYSTGGTEAFF.

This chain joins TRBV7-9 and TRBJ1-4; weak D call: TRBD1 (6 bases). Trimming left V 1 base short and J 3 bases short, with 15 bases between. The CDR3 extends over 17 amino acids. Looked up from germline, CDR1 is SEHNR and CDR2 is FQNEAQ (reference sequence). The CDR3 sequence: CASSLVRTDPANEKLFF. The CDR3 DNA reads TGTGCCAGCAGCTTAGTGAGGACAGACCCAGCTAATGAAAAACTGTTTTTT.

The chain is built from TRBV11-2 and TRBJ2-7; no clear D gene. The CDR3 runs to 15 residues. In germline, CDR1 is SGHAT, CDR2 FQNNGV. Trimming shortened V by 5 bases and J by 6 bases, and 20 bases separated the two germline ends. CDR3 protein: CASSKTLPAGLEQYF. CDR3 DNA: TGTGCCAGCAGCAAAACCCTCCCGGCTGGGCTCGAGCAGTACTTC.

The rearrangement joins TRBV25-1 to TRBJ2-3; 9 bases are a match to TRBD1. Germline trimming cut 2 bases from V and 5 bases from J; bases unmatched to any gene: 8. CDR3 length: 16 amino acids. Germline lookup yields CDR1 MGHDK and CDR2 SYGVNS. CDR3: CASSEGTGRLGDTQYF. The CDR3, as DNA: TGTGCCAGCAGTGAAGGGACAGGGAGGTTGGGAGATACGCAGTATTTT.

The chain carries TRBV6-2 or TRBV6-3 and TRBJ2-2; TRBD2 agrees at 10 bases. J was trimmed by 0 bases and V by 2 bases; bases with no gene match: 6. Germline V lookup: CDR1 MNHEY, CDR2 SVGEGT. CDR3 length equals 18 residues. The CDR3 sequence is CASSYERLAGTNTGELFF. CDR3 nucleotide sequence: TGTGCCAGCAGTTACGAGAGACTAGCGGGTACGAACACCGGGGAGCTGTTTTTT.

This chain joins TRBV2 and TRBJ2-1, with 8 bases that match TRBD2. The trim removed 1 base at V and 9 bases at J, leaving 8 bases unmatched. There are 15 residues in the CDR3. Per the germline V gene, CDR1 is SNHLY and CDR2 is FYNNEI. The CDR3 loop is CASSEGGGRIGEQFF. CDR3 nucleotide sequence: TGTGCCAGCAGTGAAGGGGGCGGGAGGATCGGTGAGCAGTTCTTC.

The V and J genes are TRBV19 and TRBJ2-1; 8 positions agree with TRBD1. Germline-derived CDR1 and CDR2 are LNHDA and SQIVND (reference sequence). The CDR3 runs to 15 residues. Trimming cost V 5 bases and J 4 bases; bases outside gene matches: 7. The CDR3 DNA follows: TGTGCCAGTAGTTCCCAGGGGGCACCATACAATGAGCAGTTCTTC. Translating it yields CASSSQGAPYNEQFF. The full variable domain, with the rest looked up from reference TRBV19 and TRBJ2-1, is DGGITQSPKYLFRKEGQNVTLSCEQNLNHDAMYWYRQDPGQGLRLIYYSQIVNDFQKGDIAEGYSVSREKKESFPLTVTSAQKNPTAFYLCASSSQGAPYNEQFFGPGTRLTVL.

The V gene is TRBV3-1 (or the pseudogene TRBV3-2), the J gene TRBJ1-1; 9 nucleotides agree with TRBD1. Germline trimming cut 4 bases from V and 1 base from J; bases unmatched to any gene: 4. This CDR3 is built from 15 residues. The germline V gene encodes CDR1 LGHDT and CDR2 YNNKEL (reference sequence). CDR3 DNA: TGTGCCAGCAGCCTTCCGGGACAGGGGAACACTGAAGCTTTCTTT. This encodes CASSLPGQGNTEAFF.

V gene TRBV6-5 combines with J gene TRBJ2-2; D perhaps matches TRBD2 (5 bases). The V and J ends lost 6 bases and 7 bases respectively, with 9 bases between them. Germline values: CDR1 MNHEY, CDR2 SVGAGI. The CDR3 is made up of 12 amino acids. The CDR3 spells CASRDFIGELFF. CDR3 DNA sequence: TGTGCCAGCAGGGACTTCATCGGGGAGCTGTTTTTT.

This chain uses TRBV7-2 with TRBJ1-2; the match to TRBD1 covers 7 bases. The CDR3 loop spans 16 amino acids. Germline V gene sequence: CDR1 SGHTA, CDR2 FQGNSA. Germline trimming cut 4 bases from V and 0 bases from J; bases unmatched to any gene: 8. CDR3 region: CASSSPGQRANYGYTF. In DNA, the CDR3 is TGTGCCAGCAGCTCCCCGGGACAGAGGGCTAACTATGGCTACACCTTC. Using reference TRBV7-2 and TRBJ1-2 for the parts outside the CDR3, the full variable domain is GAGVSQSPSNKVTEKGKDVELRCDPISGHTALYWYRQSLGQGLEFLIYFQGNSAPDKSGLPSDRFSAERTGGSVSTLTIQRTQQEDSAVYLCASSSPGQRANYGYTFGSGTRLTVV.

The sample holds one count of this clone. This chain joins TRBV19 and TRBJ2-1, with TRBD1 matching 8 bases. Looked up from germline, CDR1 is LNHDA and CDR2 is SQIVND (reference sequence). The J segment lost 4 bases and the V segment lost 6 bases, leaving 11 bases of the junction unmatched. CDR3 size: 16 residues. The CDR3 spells CASRGDRRFVYNEQFF. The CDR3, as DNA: TGTGCCAGTAGAGGGGACAGGCGGTTTGTTTACAATGAGCAGTTCTTC.

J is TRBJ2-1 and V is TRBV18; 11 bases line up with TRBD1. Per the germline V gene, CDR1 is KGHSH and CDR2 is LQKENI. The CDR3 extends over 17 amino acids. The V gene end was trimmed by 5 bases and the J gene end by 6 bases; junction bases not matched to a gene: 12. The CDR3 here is CASSSGQGAGWGNEQFF. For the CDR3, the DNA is TGTGCCAGCTCATCTGGACAGGGGGCCGGCTGGGGCAATGAGCAGTTCTTC.

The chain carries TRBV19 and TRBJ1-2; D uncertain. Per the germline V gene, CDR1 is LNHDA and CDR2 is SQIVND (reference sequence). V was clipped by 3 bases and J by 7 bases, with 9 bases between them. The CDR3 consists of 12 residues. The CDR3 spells CASSIWAFGYTF. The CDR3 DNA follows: TGTGCCAGTAGTATTTGGGCTTTTGGCTACACCTTC.

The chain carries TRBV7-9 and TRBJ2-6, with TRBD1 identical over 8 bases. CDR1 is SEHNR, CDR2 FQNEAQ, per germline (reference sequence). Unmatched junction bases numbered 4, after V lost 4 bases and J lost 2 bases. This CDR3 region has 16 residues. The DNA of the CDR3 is TGTGCCAGCAGCTCTTCAGGGGGCCCTGGGGCCAACGTCCTGACTTTC. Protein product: CASSSSGGPGANVLTF.

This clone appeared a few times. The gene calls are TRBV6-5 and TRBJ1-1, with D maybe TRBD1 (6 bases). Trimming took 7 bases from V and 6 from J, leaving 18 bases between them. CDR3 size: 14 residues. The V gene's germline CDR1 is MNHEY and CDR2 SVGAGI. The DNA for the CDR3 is TGTGCCAGCACTCAGGACAGTTCGTGGTCTGAAGCTTTCTTT. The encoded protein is CASTQDSSWSEAFF.

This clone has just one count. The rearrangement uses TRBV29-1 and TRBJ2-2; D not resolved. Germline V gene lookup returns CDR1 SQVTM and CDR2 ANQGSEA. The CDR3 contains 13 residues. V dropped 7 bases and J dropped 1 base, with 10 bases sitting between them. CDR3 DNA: TGCAGCGCCCGCGAGCAGAACACCGGGGAGCTGTTTTTT. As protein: CSAREQNTGELFF.

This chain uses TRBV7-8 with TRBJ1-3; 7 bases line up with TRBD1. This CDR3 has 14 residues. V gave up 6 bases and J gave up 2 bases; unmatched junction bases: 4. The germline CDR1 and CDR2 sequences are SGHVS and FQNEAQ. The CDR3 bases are TGTGCCAGCAGGTCGACAGGGCCTGGAAACACCATATATTTT. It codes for CASRSTGPGNTIYF.

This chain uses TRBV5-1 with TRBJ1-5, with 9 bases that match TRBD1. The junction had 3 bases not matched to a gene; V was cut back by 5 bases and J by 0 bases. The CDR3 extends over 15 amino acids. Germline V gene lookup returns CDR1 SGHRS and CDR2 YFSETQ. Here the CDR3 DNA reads TGCGCCAGCAGACAGGGGGCCAATAGCAATCAGCCCCAGCATTTT. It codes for CASRQGANSNQPQHF.

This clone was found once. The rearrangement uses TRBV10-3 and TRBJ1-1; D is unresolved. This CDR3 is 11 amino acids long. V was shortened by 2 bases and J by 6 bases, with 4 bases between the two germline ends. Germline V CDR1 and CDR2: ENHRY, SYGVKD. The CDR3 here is CAISERAEAFF. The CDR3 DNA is TGTGCCATCAGTGAGCGGGCTGAAGCTTTCTTT.

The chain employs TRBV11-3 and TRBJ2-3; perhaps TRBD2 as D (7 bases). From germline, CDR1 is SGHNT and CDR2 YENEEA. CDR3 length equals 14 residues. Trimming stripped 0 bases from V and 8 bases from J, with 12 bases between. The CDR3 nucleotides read TGTGCCAGCAGCTTAGATCGGGGGGCGATTACGCAGTATTTT. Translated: CASSLDRGAITQYF.

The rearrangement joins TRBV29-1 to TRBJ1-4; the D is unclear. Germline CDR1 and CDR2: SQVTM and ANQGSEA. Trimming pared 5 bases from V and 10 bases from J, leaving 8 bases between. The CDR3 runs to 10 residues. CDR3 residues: CSVQEGKLFF. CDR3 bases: TGCAGCGTTCAGGAGGGAAAACTGTTTTTT.

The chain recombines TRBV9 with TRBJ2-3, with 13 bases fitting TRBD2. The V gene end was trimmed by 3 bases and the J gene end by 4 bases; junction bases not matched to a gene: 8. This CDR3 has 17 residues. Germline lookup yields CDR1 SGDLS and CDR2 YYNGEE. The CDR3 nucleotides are TGTGCCAGCAGCGAAGACCGACTAGCGGGAGGATCAGATACGCAGTATTTT. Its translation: CASSEDRLAGGSDTQYF. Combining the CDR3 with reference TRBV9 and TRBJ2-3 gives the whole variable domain DSGVTQTPKHLITATGQRVTLRCSPRSGDLSVYWYQQSLDQGLQFLIQYYNGEERAKGNILERFSAQQFPDLHSELNLSSLELGDSALYFCASSEDRLAGGSDTQYFGPGTRLTVL.

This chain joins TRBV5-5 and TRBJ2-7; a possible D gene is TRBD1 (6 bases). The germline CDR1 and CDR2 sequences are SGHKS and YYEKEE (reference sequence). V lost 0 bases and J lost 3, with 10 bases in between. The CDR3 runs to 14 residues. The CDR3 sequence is CASSLVDRDYEQYF. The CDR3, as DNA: TGTGCCAGCAGCTTGGTGGACAGAGACTACGAGCAGTACTTC. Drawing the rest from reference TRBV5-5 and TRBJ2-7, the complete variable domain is DAGVTQSPTHLIKTRGQQVTLRCSPISGHKSVSWYQQVLGQGPQFIFQYYEKEERGRGNFPDRFSARQFPNYSSELNVNALLLGDSALYLCASSLVDRDYEQYFGPGTRLTVT.

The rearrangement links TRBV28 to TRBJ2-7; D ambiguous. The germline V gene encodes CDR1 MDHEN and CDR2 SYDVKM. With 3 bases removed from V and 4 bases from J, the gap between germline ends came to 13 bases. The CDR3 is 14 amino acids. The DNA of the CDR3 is TGTGCCAGCAGTTTCGGTCCCCCCCTATACGAGCAGTACTTC. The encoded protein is CASSFGPPLYEQYF.

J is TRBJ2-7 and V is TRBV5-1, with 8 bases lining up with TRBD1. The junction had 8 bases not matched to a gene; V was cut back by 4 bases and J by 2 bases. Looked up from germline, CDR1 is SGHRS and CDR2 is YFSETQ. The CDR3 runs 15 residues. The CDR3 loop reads CASSPSSDRAYEQYF. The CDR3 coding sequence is TGCGCCAGCAGCCCCTCATCGGACAGGGCCTACGAGCAGTACTTC. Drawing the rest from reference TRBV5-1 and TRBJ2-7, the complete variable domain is KAGVTQTPRYLIKTRGQQVTLSCSPISGHRSVSWYQQTPGQGLQFLFEYFSETQRNKGNFPGRFSGRQFSNSRSEMNVSTLELGDSALYLCASSPSSDRAYEQYFGPGTRLTVT.

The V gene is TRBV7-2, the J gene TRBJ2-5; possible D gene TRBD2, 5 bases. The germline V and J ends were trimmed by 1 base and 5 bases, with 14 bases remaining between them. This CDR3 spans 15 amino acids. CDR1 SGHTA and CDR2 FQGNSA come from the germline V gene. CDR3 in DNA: TGTGCCAGCAGCTTAGTTGCCGGGAACGATGAGACCCAGTACTTC. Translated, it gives CASSLVAGNDETQYF.

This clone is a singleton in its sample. Written as DNA, the CDR3 is TGTGCCAGCAGCTTATTGGCAGGACTAAACTATGGCTACACCTTC. Its translation is CASSLLAGLNYGYTF. The chain recombines TRBV7-9 with TRBJ1-2; D remains unclear. Germline assignment: CDR1 SEHNR and CDR2 FQNEAQ (reference sequence). V lost 2 bases to trimming and J lost 2 bases, with 12 bases between them. The CDR3 is 15 amino acids. Full variable domain (rest looked up from reference TRBV7-9 and TRBJ1-2): DTGVSQNPRHKITKRGQNVTFRCDPISEHNRLYWYRQTLGQGPEFLTYFQNEAQLEKSRLLSDRFSAERPKGSFSTLEIQRTEQGDSAMYLCASSLLAGLNYGYTFGSGTRLTVV.